The rows below give T cell receptor beta chains drawn from one sample of a study of metastatic and nonmetastatic thyroid tumors. TCRdb reanalyzed the PCR reads with MiXCR. Of 30,000 to 45,000 clones listed, 25% to 30% were seen once; the top ten hold 8% to 10%. Sequencing input: blood. All receptors derive from a female donor with papillary thyroid cancer or a benign thyroid nodule (not recorded which). Some clones in this sample may be carry-over from other donors' samples. CDR3s include the opening cysteine and the closing phenylalanine or tryptophan. The D gene is left open where the match is weak. For some rows the clone size is stated as once, few or many, or as a class when expanded; others skip it.

J gene | clone size | V gene | D gene | CDR3 protein | CDR3 DNA
TRBJ1-3 | - | TRBV6-1 | - | CASSDGYARNTIYF | TGTGCCAGCAGTGATGGCTACGCACGAAACACCATATATTTT
TRBJ2-7 | many | TRBV11-2 | - | CASRPAPRSSYEQYF | TGTGCCAGCAGACCCGCCCCACGGAGCTCCTACGAGCAGTACTTC
TRBJ1-2 | - | TRBV6-1 | - | CAISQEASYGYTF | TGTGCCATCAGCCAGGAGGCATCCTATGGCTACACCTTC
TRBJ2-3 | - | TRBV7-2 | TRBD2 | CASTGPSGGGTQYF | TGTGCCAGCACCGGGCCTAGCGGGGGTGGTACGCAGTATTTT
TRBJ1-1 | - | TRBV18 | - | CASSIQENTEAFF | TGTGCCAGCTCCATACAAGAGAACACTGAAGCTTTCTTT
TRBJ1-2 | many | TRBV20-1 | TRBD1 | CSATAGQGVGYTF | TGCAGTGCCACAGCCGGACAGGGCGTTGGCTACACCTTC
TRBJ1-3 | - | TRBV28 | - | CASRTGGGNTIYF | TGTGCCAGCAGAACAGGCGGTGGAAACACCATATATTTT
TRBJ2-7 | few | TRBV19 | - | CASTPGRDSYEQYF | TGTGCCAGTACCCCTGGCCGGGACTCCTACGAGCAGTACTTC
TRBJ2-5 | many | TRBV29-1 | - | CSVEAGHGQETQYF | TGCAGCGTTGAGGCCGGACATGGGCAAGAGACCCAGTACTTC
TRBJ1-6 | - | TRBV6-5 | - | CASSYHRSSYNSPLHF | TGTGCCAGCAGTTACCACAGAAGCTCCTATAATTCACCCCTCCACTTT
TRBJ1-1 | few | TRBV28 | - | CASSFLSGGDLGTEAFF | TGTGCCAGCAGTTTCCTCAGCGGGGGGGACCTTGGGACTGAAGCTTTCTTT
TRBJ1-2 | many | TRBV5-1 | - | CASSSTRGDDYGYTF | TGCGCCAGCAGCTCGACAAGGGGGGATGACTATGGCTACACCTTC
TRBJ1-4 | medium-sized | TRBV28 | - | CASRANEKLFF | TGTGCCAGCAGGGCGAATGAAAAACTGTTTTTT
TRBJ2-5 | few | TRBV20-1 | - | CSARDLAGRETQYF | TGCAGTGCTAGAGATCTGGCGGGACGGGAGACCCAGTACTTC
TRBJ2-7 | - | TRBV20-1 | - | CSARVRGGGIYEQYF | TGCAGTGCTAGAGTTCGTGGCGGCGGAATCTACGAGCAGTACTTC
TRBJ1-1 | - | TRBV7-9 | - | CASSKGHGRAEAFF | TGTGCCAGCAGCAAAGGACATGGTCGCGCTGAAGCTTTCTTT
TRBJ2-7 | many | TRBV7-9 | - | CASSLGGSLGYEQYF | TGTGCCAGCAGCTTAGGTGGGAGTCTAGGCTACGAGCAGTACTTC
TRBJ1-1 | medium-sized | TRBV6-1 | - | CASERHQQNTEAFF | TGTGCCAGCGAGAGACACCAGCAGAACACTGAAGCTTTCTTT
TRBJ1-2 | many | TRBV11-2 | - | CASSAKVGGTSSVYGYTF | TGTGCCAGCAGCGCAAAAGTGGGGGGGACCTCCTCTGTCTATGGCTACACCTTC
TRBJ1-3 | few | TRBV20-1 | - | CSARDTGTSGNTIYF | TGCAGTGCTAGAGATACCGGGACTTCTGGAAACACCATATATTTT
TRBJ1-2 | - | TRBV4-2 | TRBD1 | CASSKQPSGTGSYGYTF | TGTGCCAGCAGCAAACAGCCCTCCGGGACAGGGAGCTATGGCTACACCTTC
TRBJ2-3 | - | TRBV20-1 | TRBD2 | CSARVMGTIVTDTQYF | TGCAGTGCTAGAGTTATGGGGACTATCGTCACAGATACGCAGTATTTT
TRBJ1-2 | - | TRBV25-1 | - | CAINFKCGYTF | TGTGCCATCAATTTCAAGTGTGGCTACACCTTC
TRBJ2-7 | - | TRBV9 | - | CASRVRETPREQYF | TGTGCCAGCAGAGTTAGAGAGACCCCCCGCGAGCAGTACTTC
TRBJ2-6 | many | TRBV2 | - | CASSELDRGHASGANVLTF | TGTGCCAGCAGTGAACTGGACCGGGGACACGCATCTGGGGCCAACGTCCTGACTTTC
TRBJ2-1 | few | TRBV20-1 | - | CSAHRDPKQQFF | TGCAGTGCGCACCGGGATCCTAAACAGCAGTTCTTC
TRBJ2-1 | few | TRBV20-1 | - | CSARDQVAPVNEQFF | TGTAGTGCTAGAGATCAGGTCGCCCCGGTGAATGAGCAGTTCTTC
TRBJ1-3 | many | TRBV5-6 | - | CASSLWERGNTIYF | TGTGCCAGCAGCTTGTGGGAGAGGGGAAACACCATATATTTT
TRBJ1-1 | - | TRBV30 | - | CACPRQGKEAFF | TGTGCCTGCCCTCGCCAGGGGAAGGAAGCTTTCTTT
TRBJ2-1 | - | TRBV20-1 | TRBD2 | CSASPLYRLAGGNEQFF | TGCAGTGCTAGCCCCCTGTATAGACTAGCGGGGGGGAATGAGCAGTTCTTC
TRBJ2-6 | many | TRBV25-1 | - | CASGGPSSGANVLTF | TGTGCCAGCGGGGGACCTTCCTCTGGGGCCAACGTCCTGACTTTC
TRBJ1-4 | many | TRBV9 | TRBD1 | CASSPGTGEKLFF | TGTGCCAGCAGCCCCGGGACAGGGGAAAAACTGTTTTTT
TRBJ1-6 | - | TRBV6-2/TRBV6-3 | - | CATRDNDNSPLHF | TGTGCCACCCGGGACAATGATAATTCACCCCTCCACTTT
TRBJ2-1 | - | TRBV11-3 | TRBD2 | CAISLGVRRTSGRAPPQFF | TGTGCCATCAGCTTAGGGGTACGTCGGACTAGCGGGAGGGCCCCGCCCCAGTTCTTC
TRBJ1-1 | - | TRBV3-1 | TRBD1 | CASSQSGTGSEAFF | TGTGCCAGCAGCCAATCCGGGACAGGGAGTGAAGCTTTCTTT
TRBJ2-2 | many | TRBV20-1 | TRBD1 | CSATRTGSGELFF | TGCAGTGCTACTCGGACAGGTTCCGGGGAGCTGTTTTTT
TRBJ2-7 | - | TRBV7-3 | - | CASSLSQEAEQYF | TGTGCCAGCAGCTTAAGTCAGGAGGCCGAGCAGTACTTC
TRBJ2-1 | many | TRBV4-1 | TRBD1 | CASSQGAGQGGDEQFF | TGCGCCAGCAGCCAAGGTGCCGGACAGGGGGGTGATGAGCAGTTCTTC
TRBJ2-7 | - | TRBV20-1 | - | CSASIRFEQYF | TGCAGTGCTAGTATAAGGTTCGAGCAGTACTTC
TRBJ2-5 | few | TRBV6-2/TRBV6-3 | - | CASVLAEQETQYF | TGTGCCAGCGTACTGGCGGAACAAGAGACCCAGTACTTC
TRBJ2-1 | many | TRBV9 | - | CASSVAGSAGNEQFF | TGTGCCAGCAGCGTAGCTGGGTCCGCGGGGAATGAGCAGTTCTTC
TRBJ1-3 | - | TRBV7-3 | - | CASSLMSSENTIYF | TGTGCCAGCAGCTTGATGAGTTCAGAAAACACCATATATTTT
TRBJ2-7 | - | TRBV7-2 | - | CASSLASIAAYEQYF | TGTGCCAGCAGCTTAGCATCTATCGCGGCCTACGAGCAGTACTTC